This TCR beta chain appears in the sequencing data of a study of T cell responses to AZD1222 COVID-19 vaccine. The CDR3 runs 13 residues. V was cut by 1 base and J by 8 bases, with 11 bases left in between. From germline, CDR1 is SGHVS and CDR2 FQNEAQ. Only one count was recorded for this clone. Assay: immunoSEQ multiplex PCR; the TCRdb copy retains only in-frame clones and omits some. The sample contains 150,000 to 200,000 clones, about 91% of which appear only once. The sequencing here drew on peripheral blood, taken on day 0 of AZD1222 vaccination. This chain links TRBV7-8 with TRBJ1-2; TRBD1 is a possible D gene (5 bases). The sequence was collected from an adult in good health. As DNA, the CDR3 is TGTGCCAGCAGCTTAGGGGGCGTAGAGGGCTACACCTTC. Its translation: CASSLGGVEGYTF.